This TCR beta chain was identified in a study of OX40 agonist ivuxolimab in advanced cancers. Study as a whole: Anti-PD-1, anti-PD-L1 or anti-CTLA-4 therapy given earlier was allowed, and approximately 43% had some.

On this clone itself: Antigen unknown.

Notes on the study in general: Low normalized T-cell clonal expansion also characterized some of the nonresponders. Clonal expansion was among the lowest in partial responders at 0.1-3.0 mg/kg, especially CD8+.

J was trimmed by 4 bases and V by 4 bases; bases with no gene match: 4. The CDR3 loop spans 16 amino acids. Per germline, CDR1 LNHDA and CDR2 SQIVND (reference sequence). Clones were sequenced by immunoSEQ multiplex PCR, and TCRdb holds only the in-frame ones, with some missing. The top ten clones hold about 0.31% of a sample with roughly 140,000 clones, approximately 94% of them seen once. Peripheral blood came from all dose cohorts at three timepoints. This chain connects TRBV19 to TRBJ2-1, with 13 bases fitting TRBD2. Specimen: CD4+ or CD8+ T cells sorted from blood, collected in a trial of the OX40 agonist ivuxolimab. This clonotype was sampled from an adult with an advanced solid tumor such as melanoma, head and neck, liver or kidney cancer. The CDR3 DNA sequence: TGTGCCAGTAGTACTCCGGGACTAGCGGGGTACAATGAGCAGTTCTTC. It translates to CASSTPGLAGYNEQFF.